This TCR beta chain was sequenced in a study of T cell responses to AZD1222 COVID-19 vaccine (dated by TCRdb to 2020 to 2022). The study in broad terms: TCR sequencing covered 230 or so trial participants: 200 to 220 given two doses of AZD1222 and 26 given two doses of MenACWY control vaccine. Trial participants were enrolled into age subgroups of 18-55, 56-69 and 70-plus years, which contained approximately 150, 28 and 58 TCR-sequenced participants, respectively.

The full study reports these points: Because no day 14 peak-response samples were available, the repertoires could be characterized only after the peak T cell response. Vaccine-associated CD4 TCRs spanned the whole spike protein, with dominant responses in regions 160-218 and 743-854. After two AZD1222 doses, spike-specific TCR breadth and depth were significantly higher than at day 0 and than in MenACWY recipients. The 56-69-year group was small, and its depth increase did not reach significance, likely because of low power. Reportedly, close to half of the unique spike-specific TCRs recognized epitopes lying outside the regions that are mutated in the B.1.351 and B.1.1.7 variants. Only five to seven AZD1222 recipients were SARS-CoV-2 seropositive at baseline, limiting conclusions about previously exposed vaccinees. Participants were mostly white British, with more females than males. The authors suggested clonal diversity may have been underestimated.

The CDR3 regions of human TCRbeta chains were subjected to immunosequencing. As for the original processing: TCRs in the repertoires were matched against a reference library of SARS-CoV-2-specific TCRs that had been generated with the MIRA antigen-specificity platform. Breadth was defined as the fraction of unique TCRs that were SARS-CoV-2-associated, and depth was defined as the fraction of total T cells that were SARS-CoV-2-associated. Using the MIRA data, each spike-specific TCR was mapped to the spike region that the TCR reacts to and placed in a CD4 or CD8 class. Log10-transformed breadth and depth values were compared by one-way ANOVA with Sidak's multiple comparisons tests. Entries here come from immuneACCESS through TCRdb and include only in-frame sequences with V and J called. Some clones fail to appear in such tables; in the studies checked, an unresolved V gene covers under half of the shortfall, and the cause of the remainder is unknown. Clone size and V and J calls were adopted from that table, with D and trimming inferred from the DNA. The sample includes some 88,000 clones, with 90% observed a single time. Jointly, the top ten make up about 5% of the sample.

In the case of this clone: No antigen is known for it. No base quality values were provided; no much bigger clone lies one nucleotide off.

This specimen's time point label, per the study, means: about 28 days (+/-7) after the second vaccine dose. AZD1222 recipients whose second dose came at about 4 weeks and those whose second dose came at about 12 weeks were combined into one group, since spike-specific TCR depth and breadth did not differ between the two schedules. The vaccinee samples were drawn from two UK trials, COV001 and COV002, one of which was a single-blind randomized controlled phase 2/3 trial testing AZD1222 (ChAdOx1 nCoV-19) in healthy adults. For TCRbeta chain sequencing, PBMC samples were collected from trial participants at day 0 and at day 28 after the second dose. The CDR3 runs 15 amino acids, cysteine and phenylalanine included. Only the CDR3 DNA is retained, 45 bases long and in frame from the first base. V was cut back by 0 bases and J by 6 bases, leaving a gap of 15 bases between them. Via the germline V gene (reference sequence), CDR1 is MNHNY and CDR2 SVGAGI.

The sequence joins TRBV6-6 to TRBJ2-7, with the D gene tentatively TRBD1 or TRBD2, based on 6 matching bases in each. The material sequenced was peripheral blood, taken 28 days after the second AZD1222 dose. The sequence was collected from an adult who received the AZD1222 COVID-19 vaccine. CDR3 sequence: CASSYSSGAGSEQYF. The nucleotides read TGTGCCAGCAGTTACTCCTCAGGGGCCGGGAGCGAGCAGTACTTC.